Below are 5 T cell receptor beta chains sequenced from a single sample in a study of blood T cell repertoires in COVID-19. TCRdb's table, derived via immunoSEQ multiplex PCR, lists solely in-frame clones and lacks some. The data contain 70,000 or so clones, around 83% of them singletons. What was sequenced was peripheral blood. These receptors all come from a man between 65 and 79 years old with active COVID-19.

This chain joins TRBV7-2 and TRBJ2-2; TRBD1 is a possible D gene (6 bases). CDR1 and CDR2 from the germline V gene are SGHTA and FQGNSA. The CDR3 is 15 amino acids. The ends were cut back, 5 bases at V and 7 bases at J, with 17 bases in the middle. CDR3 nucleotide sequence: TGTGCCAGCAGCCCACAGGGTGGGCTGGGCGGGGAGCTGTTTTTT. Its protein product is CASSPQGGLGGELFF. Filled out from reference TRBV7-2 and TRBJ2-2, the complete variable domain reads GAGVSQSPSNKVTEKGKDVELRCDPISGHTALYWYRQSLGQGLEFLIYFQGNSAPDKSGLPSDRFSAERTGGSVSTLTIQRTQQEDSAVYLCASSPQGGLGGELFFGEGSRLTVL.

In its sample, this clone was seen a few times. The chain carries TRBV10-3 and TRBJ2-7; 8 bases line up with TRBD2. The length of the CDR3 is 14 residues. Trimming removed 5 bases from V and 10 bases from J; junction bases left unmatched: 13. Germline CDR1 reads ENHRY; CDR2 reads SYGVKD. The CDR3 sequence: CAISQRGGPPVQYF. The CDR3, as DNA: TGTGCCATCAGTCAACGGGGGGGACCCCCGGTCCAGTACTTC.

V and J are TRBV6-2 or TRBV6-3 and TRBJ1-5; perhaps TRBD1 as D (5 bases). Germline loops: CDR1 MNHEY, CDR2 SVGEGT. The CDR3 sequence is 17 residues long. The germline V and J ends were trimmed by 1 base and 6 bases, with 19 bases remaining between them. The CDR3 DNA sequence: TGTGCCAGCAGTTACTGGGGTGCGGGGGGAGGGAGTCAGCCCCAGCATTTT. Translating gives CASSYWGAGGGSQPQHF.

The chain recombines TRBV13 with TRBJ2-3; 10 nucleotides align to TRBD2. The junction had 3 bases not matched to a gene; V was cut back by 5 bases and J by 1 base. CDR3 length equals 15 residues. CDR1 PRHDT and CDR2 FYEKMQ come from the germline V gene (reference sequence). The CDR3: CASSPGTSGTDTQYF. DNA of the CDR3: TGTGCCAGCAGCCCAGGGACTAGCGGCACAGATACGCAGTATTTT.

This clone was observed a few times. The sample carries other DNA sequences with the same CDR3. The chain links TRBV7-9 to TRBJ1-6, with D tentatively TRBD1 (5 bases). The CDR3 loop spans 12 amino acids. Per the germline V gene, CDR1 is SEHNR and CDR2 is FQNEAQ (reference sequence). Deletions cut 6 bases from V and 7 bases from J, with 7 bases between. As DNA, the CDR3 is TGTGCCAGCAGGGAGGGGAATTCACCCCTCCACTTT. As protein: CASREGNSPLHF.